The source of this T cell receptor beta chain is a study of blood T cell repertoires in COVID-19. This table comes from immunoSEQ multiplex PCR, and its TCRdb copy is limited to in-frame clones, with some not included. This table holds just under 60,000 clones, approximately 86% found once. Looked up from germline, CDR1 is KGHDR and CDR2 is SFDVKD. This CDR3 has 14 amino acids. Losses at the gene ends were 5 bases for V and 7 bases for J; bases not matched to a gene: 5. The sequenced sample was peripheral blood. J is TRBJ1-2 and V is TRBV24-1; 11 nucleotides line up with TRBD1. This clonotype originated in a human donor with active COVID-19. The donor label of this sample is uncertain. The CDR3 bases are TGTGCCACCAGTGGCCGGGACAGGGGGTCTGGCTACACCTTC. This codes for CATSGRDRGSGYTF.